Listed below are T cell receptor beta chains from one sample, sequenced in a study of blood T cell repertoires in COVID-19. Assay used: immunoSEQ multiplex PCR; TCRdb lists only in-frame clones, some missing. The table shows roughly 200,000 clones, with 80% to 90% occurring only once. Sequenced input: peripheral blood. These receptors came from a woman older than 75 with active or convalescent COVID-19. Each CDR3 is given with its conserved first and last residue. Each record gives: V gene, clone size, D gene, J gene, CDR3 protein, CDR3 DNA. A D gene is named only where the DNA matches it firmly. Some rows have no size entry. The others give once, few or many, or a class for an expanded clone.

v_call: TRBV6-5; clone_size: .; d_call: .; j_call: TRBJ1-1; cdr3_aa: CASRLTGTPEAFF; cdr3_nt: TGTGCCAGCAGGCTAACCGGGACACCTGAAGCTTTCTTT
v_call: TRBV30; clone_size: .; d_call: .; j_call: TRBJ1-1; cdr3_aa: CAWRDKGYTEAFF; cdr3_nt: TGTGCCTGGAGGGACAAAGGGTACACTGAAGCTTTCTTT
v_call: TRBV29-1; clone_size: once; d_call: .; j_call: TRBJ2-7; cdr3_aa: CSASTDFRQYF; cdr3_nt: TGCAGCGCCAGTACTGACTTCAGGCAGTACTTC
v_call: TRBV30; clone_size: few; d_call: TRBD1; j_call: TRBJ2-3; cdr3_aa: CARTGAGGGSKGTDTQYF; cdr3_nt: TGTGCCAGGACAGGTGCTGGAGGTGGGTCGAAGGGCACAGATACGCAGTATTTT
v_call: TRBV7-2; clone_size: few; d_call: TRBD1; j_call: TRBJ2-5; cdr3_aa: CASRPGTAQETQYF; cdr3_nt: TGTGCCAGCAGGCCCGGGACAGCACAAGAGACCCAGTACTTC
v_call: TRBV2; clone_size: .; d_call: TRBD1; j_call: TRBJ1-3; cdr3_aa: CASRWTGNSGNTIYF; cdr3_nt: TGTGCCAGCAGATGGACAGGGAACTCTGGAAACACCATATATTTT
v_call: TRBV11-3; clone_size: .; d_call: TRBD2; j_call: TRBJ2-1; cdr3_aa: CASSARTSGRGSYNEQFF; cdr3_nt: TGTGCCAGCAGCGCCCGGACTAGCGGGAGAGGGTCCTACAATGAGCAGTTCTTC
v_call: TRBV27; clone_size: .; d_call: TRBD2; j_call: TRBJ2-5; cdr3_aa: CATRWAGEGETQYF; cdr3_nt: TGTGCCACTAGGTGGGCGGGAGAGGGTGAGACCCAGTACTTC
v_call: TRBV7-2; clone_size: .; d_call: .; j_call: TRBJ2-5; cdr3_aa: CASSLGVLGPGTQYF; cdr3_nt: TGTGCCAGCAGCTTAGGGGTACTGGGGCCCGGGACCCAGTACTTC
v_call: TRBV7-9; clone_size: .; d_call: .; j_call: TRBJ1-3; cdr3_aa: CASSLSRSGNTIYF; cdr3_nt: TGTGCCAGCAGCTTAAGCCGCTCTGGAAACACCATATATTTT
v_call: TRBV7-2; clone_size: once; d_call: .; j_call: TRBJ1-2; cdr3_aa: CASSTTRANYGYTF; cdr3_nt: TGTGCCAGCAGCACCACCCGGGCTAACTATGGCTACACCTTC
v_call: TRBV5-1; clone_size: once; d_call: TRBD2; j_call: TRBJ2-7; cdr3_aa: CASSLPGRAMYEQYF; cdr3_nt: TGCGCCAGCAGCTTGCCCGGGAGGGCCATGTACGAGCAGTACTTC
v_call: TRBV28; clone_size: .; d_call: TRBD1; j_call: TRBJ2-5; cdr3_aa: CASRGTGGIETQYF; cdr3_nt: TGTGCCAGCCGAGGGACAGGGGGCATAGAGACCCAGTACTTC
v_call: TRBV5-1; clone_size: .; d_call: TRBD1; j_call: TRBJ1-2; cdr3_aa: CASNSGGQNYGYTF; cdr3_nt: TGCGCCAGCAACTCAGGGGGCCAGAACTATGGCTACACCTTC
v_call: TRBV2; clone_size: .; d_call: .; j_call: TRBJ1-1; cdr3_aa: CASSEIGRAPNTEAFF; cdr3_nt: TGTGCCAGCAGTGAAATTGGGAGGGCCCCGAACACTGAAGCTTTCTTT
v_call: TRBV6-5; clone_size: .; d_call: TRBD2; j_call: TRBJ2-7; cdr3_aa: CASSYAQRGSWYF; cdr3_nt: TGTGCCAGCAGTTACGCCCAGCGGGGGTCCTGGTACTTC
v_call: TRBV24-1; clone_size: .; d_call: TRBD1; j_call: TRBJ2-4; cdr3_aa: CATSDSQTGGRGNIQYF; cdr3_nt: TGTGCCACCAGTGATTCGCAGACAGGGGGCCGGGGCAACATTCAGTACTTC
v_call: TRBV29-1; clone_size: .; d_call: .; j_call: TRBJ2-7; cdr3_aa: CSVAGGIRGSYEQYF; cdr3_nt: TGCAGCGTTGCAGGAGGGATCAGAGGTTCCTACGAGCAGTACTTC
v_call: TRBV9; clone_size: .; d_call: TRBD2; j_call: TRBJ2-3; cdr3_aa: CASSVTEASGSSTDTQYF; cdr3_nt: TGTGCCAGCAGCGTAACTGAGGCTAGCGGCTCTAGCACAGATACGCAGTATTTT
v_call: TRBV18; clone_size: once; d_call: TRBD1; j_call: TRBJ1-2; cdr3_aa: CASPRTGEIYGYTF; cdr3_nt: TGTGCCAGCCCGAGGACAGGGGAAATCTATGGCTACACCTTC
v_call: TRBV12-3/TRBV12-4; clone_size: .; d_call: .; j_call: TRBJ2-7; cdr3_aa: CASRGRGRYEQYF; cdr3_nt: TGTGCCAGCAGGGGGAGAGGAAGGTACGAGCAGTACTTC
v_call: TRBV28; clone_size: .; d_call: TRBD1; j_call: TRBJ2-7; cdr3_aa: CASSTAGTGFSEQYF; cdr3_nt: TGTGCCAGCAGTACGGCGGGGACAGGGTTCTCCGAGCAGTACTTC
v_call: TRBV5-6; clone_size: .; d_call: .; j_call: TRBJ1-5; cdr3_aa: CASSGGGKPQHF; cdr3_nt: TGTGCCAGCAGTGGCGGGGGGAAGCCCCAGCATTTT
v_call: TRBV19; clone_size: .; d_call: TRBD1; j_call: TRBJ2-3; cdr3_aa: CASTRQGPLGADTQYF; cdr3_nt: TGTGCCAGTACCCGACAGGGGCCATTAGGGGCAGATACGCAGTATTTT
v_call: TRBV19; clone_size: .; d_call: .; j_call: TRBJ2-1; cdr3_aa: CASSETGLSPYNEQFF; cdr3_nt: TGTGCCAGTAGTGAAACAGGGCTTAGCCCCTACAATGAGCAGTTCTTC
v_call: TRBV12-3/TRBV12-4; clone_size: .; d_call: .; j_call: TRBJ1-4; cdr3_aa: CASSLSGEKLFF; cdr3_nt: TGTGCCAGCAGTTTAAGCGGTGAAAAACTGTTTTTT
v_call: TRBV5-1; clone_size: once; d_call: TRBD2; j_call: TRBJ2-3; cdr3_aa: CASSLAGLAIDTQYF; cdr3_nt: TGCGCCAGCAGCTTGGCGGGACTAGCAATAGATACGCAGTATTTT
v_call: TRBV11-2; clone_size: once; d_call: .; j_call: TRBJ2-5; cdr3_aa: CASSLEGWSRAQETQYF; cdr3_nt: TGTGCCAGCAGCTTAGAAGGGTGGAGCAGGGCCCAAGAGACCCAGTACTTC
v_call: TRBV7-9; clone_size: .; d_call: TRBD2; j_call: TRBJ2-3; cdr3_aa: CASSGGLAGGTDTQYF; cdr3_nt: TGTGCCAGCAGCGGGGGACTAGCGGGGGGCACAGATACGCAGTATTTT
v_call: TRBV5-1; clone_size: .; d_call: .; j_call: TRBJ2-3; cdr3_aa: CASSLRPKTGTDTQYF; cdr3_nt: TGCGCCAGCAGCCTACGGCCTAAGACAGGCACAGATACGCAGTATTTT
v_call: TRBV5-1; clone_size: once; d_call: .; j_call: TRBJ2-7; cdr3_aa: CASSLVRNSYEQYF; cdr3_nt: TGCGCCAGCAGCTTGGTGCGGAACTCCTACGAGCAGTACTTC
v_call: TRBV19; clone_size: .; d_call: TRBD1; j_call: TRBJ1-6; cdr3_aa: CASSMDRGGSPLHF; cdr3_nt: TGTGCCAGTAGTATGGACAGGGGTGGTTCACCCCTCCACTTT
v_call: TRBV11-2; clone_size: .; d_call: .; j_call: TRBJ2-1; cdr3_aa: CASSSRGGSANEQFF; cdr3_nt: TGTGCCAGCAGCAGTCGAGGTGGCTCGGCCAATGAGCAGTTCTTC
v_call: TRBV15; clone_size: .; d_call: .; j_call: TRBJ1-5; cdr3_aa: CATSSDSDNQPQHF; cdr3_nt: TGTGCCACCAGCAGCGACAGCGACAATCAGCCCCAGCATTTT
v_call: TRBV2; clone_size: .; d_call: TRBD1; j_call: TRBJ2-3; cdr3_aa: CASRDRDLNTQYF; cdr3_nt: TGTGCCAGCAGGGACAGGGACTTGAATACGCAGTATTTT
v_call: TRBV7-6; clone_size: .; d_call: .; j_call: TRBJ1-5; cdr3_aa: CASRRDLGGGGNQPQHF; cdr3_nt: TGTGCCAGCAGACGTGACCTCGGCGGGGGCGGCAATCAGCCCCAGCATTTT
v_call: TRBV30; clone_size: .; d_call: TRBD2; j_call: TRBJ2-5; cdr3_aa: CAWDLGLAGGRETQYF; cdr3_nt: TGTGCCTGGGATCTGGGACTAGCGGGGGGGCGAGAGACCCAGTACTTC
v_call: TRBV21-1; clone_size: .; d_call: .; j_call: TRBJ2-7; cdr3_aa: CASSTKQGPEQYF; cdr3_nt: TGTGCCAGCAGCACCAAACAGGGGCCCGAGCAGTACTTC
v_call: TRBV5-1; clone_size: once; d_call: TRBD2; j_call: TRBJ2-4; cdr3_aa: CASSPHSGRGKNIQYF; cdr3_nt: TGCGCCAGCAGTCCCCATAGCGGGAGGGGCAAAAACATTCAGTACTTC
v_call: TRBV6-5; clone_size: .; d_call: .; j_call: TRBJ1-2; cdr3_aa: CASRQDSNYGYTF; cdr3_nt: TGTGCCAGCAGACAGGACAGCAACTATGGCTACACCTTC
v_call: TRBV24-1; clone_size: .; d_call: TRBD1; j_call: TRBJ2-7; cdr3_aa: CATSDLVTGFYF; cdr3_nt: TGTGCCACCAGTGATTTAGTGACAGGGTTTTACTTC
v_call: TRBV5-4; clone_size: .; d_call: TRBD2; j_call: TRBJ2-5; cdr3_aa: CASSSGLALDLETQYF; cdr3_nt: TGTGCCAGCAGCTCAGGACTAGCCCTTGACTTGGAGACCCAGTACTTC
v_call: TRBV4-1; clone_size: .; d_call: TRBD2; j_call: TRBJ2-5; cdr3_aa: CASSRGTSYETQYF; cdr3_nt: TGCGCCAGCAGCCGCGGGACTAGTTACGAGACCCAGTACTTC
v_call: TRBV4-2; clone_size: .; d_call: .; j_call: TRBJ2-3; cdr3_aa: CASRGEVTLTDTQYF; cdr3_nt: TGTGCCAGCAGGGGGGAGGTTACCCTCACAGATACGCAGTATTTT
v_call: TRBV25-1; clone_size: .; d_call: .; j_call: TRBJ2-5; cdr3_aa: CASSEGRGTGETQYF; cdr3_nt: TGTGCCAGCAGTGAAGGGCGCGGGACCGGAGAGACCCAGTACTTC
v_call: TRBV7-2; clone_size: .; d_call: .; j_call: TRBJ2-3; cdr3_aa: CASSSSGGTDTQYF; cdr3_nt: TGTGCCAGCAGCTCCTCGGGTGGTACAGATACGCAGTATTTT
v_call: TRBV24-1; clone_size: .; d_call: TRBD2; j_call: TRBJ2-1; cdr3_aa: CATSDSPSSGGFYNEQFF; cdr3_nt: TGTGCCACCAGTGACTCCCCGTCTAGCGGGGGGTTTTACAATGAGCAGTTCTTC
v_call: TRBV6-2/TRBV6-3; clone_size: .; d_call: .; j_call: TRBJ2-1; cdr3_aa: CASSYSSNNEQFF; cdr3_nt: TGTGCCAGCAGTTACTCCAGTAACAATGAGCAGTTCTTC
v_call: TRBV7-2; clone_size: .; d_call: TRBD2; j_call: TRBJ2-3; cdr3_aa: CASSLGLAGADTQYF; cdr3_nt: TGTGCCAGCAGCTTGGGACTAGCGGGGGCAGATACGCAGTATTTT
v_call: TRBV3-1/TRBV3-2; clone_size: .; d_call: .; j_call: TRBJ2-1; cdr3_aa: CASSLGTREQFF; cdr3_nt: TGTGCCAGCAGCCTGGGGACTCGCGAGCAGTTCTTC
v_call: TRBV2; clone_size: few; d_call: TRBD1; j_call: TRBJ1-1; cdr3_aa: CASRPLQGAGTEAFF; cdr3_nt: TGTGCCAGCAGGCCCTTACAGGGGGCAGGCACTGAAGCTTTCTTT
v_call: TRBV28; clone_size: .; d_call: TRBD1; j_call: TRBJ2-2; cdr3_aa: CASGTTGESTGELFF; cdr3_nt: TGTGCCAGCGGAACGACAGGGGAGAGCACCGGGGAGCTGTTTTTT
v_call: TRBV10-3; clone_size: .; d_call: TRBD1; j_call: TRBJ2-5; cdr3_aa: CAISAGTGQQETQYF; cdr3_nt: TGTGCCATCAGTGCCGGGACAGGGCAACAAGAGACCCAGTACTTC
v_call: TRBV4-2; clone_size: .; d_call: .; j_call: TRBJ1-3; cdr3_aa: CASSQVLRGTIYF; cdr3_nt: TGTGCCAGCAGCCAAGTACTTCGGGGCACCATATATTTT
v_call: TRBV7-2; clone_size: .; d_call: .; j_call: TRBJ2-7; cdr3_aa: CASSLVQDSYEQYF; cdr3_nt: TGTGCCAGCAGCTTAGTTCAGGATTCCTACGAGCAGTACTTC
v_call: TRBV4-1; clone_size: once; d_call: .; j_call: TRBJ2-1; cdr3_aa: CASSLNGGGGAGDEQFF; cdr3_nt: TGCGCCAGCAGCCTAAATGGGGGCGGGGGCGCGGGGGATGAGCAGTTCTTC
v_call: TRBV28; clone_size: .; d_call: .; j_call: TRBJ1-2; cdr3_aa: CASRTPANYGYTF; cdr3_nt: TGTGCCAGCCGGACTCCCGCTAACTATGGCTACACCTTC